One sample yielded the 21 T cell receptor beta chains listed below, sequenced in a study of T cell responses to AZD1222 COVID-19 vaccine. Profiled with immunoSEQ multiplex PCR; TCRdb holds only in-frame clones, not every one. The sample has around 140,000 clones, more than 85% seen once. The source material was peripheral blood, sampled on day 0 of AZD1222 vaccination. These receptors all come from an adult in good health.

This clone occurred once. V gene TRBV2 combines with J gene TRBJ2-6; D is possibly TRBD1 (5 bases). The CDR3 consists of 15 residues. The germline gives CDR1 SNHLY, CDR2 FYNNEI. Trimming removed 2 bases from V and 0 bases from J, with 5 bases in between. As DNA, the CDR3 is TGTGCCAGCAGTGAAACAGGCTCTGGGGCCAACGTCCTGACTTTC. Encoded protein: CASSETGSGANVLTF.

The chain links TRBV6-5 to TRBJ2-6; tentatively, D is TRBD1 (6 bases). The germline V and J ends were trimmed by 4 bases and 2 bases, with 12 bases remaining between them. This CDR3 has 16 amino acids. The germline V gene encodes CDR1 MNHEY and CDR2 SVGAGI. The CDR3 reads CASSFEQGTGANVLTF. The CDR3 DNA is TGTGCCAGCAGTTTCGAACAGGGTACTGGGGCCAACGTCCTGACTTTC.

The V and J genes are TRBV9 and TRBJ2-7; D call uncertain. Germline CDR1 is SGDLS and CDR2 is YYNGEE. The V end was cut by 0 bases, the J end by 4 bases, with 11 bases between. The CDR3 contains 14 residues. Here the CDR3 reads CASSVVDAAYEQYF. In nucleotides, the CDR3 is TGTGCCAGCAGCGTAGTAGATGCTGCGTACGAGCAGTACTTC.

Only a few counts were recorded for this clone. The chain has TRBV19 and TRBJ1-6; tentatively, D is TRBD1 (5 bases). The CDR3 is 14 residues long. Germline lookup yields CDR1 LNHDA and CDR2 SQIVND (reference sequence). V lost 3 bases and J lost 6, with 9 bases in between. The CDR3 DNA reads as TGTGCCAGTAGTATCAGGGACTCTAATTCACCCCTCCACTTT. This sequence encodes CASSIRDSNSPLHF.

CDR3 protein: CASSPGLISGNTIYF. The DNA of the CDR3 is TGTGCCAGCAGCCCGGGACTCATCTCTGGAAACACCATATATTTT. The chain uses TRBV5-4 and TRBJ1-3; tentatively, D is TRBD1 (5 bases). V lost 4 bases and J lost 0, with 11 bases in between. This CDR3 is 15 amino acids long. The V gene's germline CDR1 is SGHNT and CDR2 YYREEE (reference sequence).

This chain joins TRBV10-3 and TRBJ2-5, with D perhaps matching TRBD2 (6 bases). Germline CDR1 reads ENHRY; CDR2 reads SYGVKD. V lost 2 bases, J lost 4 bases, and 11 bases lay in between. The CDR3 sequence is 14 residues long. The CDR3 region has the DNA TGTGCCATCAGTGAGGGCGGGAAGGGAGAGACCCAGTACTTC. This sequence encodes CAISEGGKGETQYF.

This clone has just a few counts. The V gene is TRBV4-2, the J gene TRBJ2-1; no reliable D call. The CDR3 runs to 14 residues. Deletions cut 3 bases from V and 5 bases from J, with 11 bases between. Germline V CDR1 and CDR2: LGHNA, YNFKEQ. CDR3 coding DNA: TGTGCCAGCAGCCAGGGCCAGGCGGACAATGAGCAGTTCTTC. Its protein is CASSQGQADNEQFF.

The sample holds one count of this clone. This chain joins TRBV6-2 or TRBV6-3 and TRBJ1-5, with a possible D match to TRBD1 (5 bases). The CDR3 loop spans 19 amino acids. Germline-derived CDR1 and CDR2 are MNHEY and SVGEGT. V lost 5 bases, J lost 0 bases, and 23 bases lay in between. CDR3 sequence: CASSRPRQSVQYSNQPQHF. As DNA, the CDR3 is TGTGCCAGCAGTAGACCCCGACAGAGCGTTCAATATAGCAATCAGCCCCAGCATTTT.

The chain uses TRBV29-1 and TRBJ2-3, with D tentatively TRBD1 (6 bases). Between the trimmed V and J ends, which lost 3 bases and 0 bases, there was a span of 19 bases. This CDR3 has 17 amino acids. Germline CDR1 reads SQVTM; CDR2 reads ANQGSEA. The CDR3: CSVDGGDGAVSTDTQYF. CDR3 DNA sequence: TGCAGCGTTGATGGGGGCGACGGGGCGGTGAGCACAGATACGCAGTATTTT.

J is TRBJ2-1 and V is TRBV4-1; 9 positions agree with TRBD2. Trimming at V came to 0 bases and at J to 9 bases, leaving 9 bases not matched to a gene. CDR1 MGHRA and CDR2 YSYEKL come from the germline V gene. The length of the CDR3 is 16 residues. Written as DNA, the CDR3 is TGCGCCAGCAGCCAAGATAGGGCGGGAGGGCCGATTGAGCAGTTCTTC. Protein product: CASSQDRAGGPIEQFF.

The chain carries TRBV15 and TRBJ1-1; 11 bases are shared with TRBD1. The germline V gene encodes CDR1 LNHNV and CDR2 YYDKDF (reference sequence). The V segment lost 3 bases and the J segment 4 bases; nucleotides outside the gene matches: 7. The CDR3 length is 16 residues. The CDR3 nucleotides are TGTGCCACCAGCAGGCGGTCCGGGACAGGGGGCACTGAAGCTTTCTTT. It is translated as CATSRRSGTGGTEAFF.

This chain links TRBV9 with TRBJ1-6; D unresolved. The germline gives CDR1 SGDLS, CDR2 YYNGEE. The CDR3 runs 20 residues. Between the trimmed V and J ends, which lost 0 bases and 0 bases, there was a span of 19 bases. CDR3 DNA: TGTGCCAGCAGCGTAGGAGATCCCTTCGGGCAGCTCTCCTATAATTCACCCCTCCACTTT. Translation gives CASSVGDPFGQLSYNSPLHF.

The V call is TRBV14, the J call TRBJ1-2; D call uncertain. Germline CDR1 is SGHDN and CDR2 is FVKESK. This CDR3 has 12 amino acids. The V end was cut by 3 bases, the J end by 5 bases, with 7 bases between. CDR3 amino acids: CASSHRGYGYTF. CDR3 DNA: TGTGCCAGCAGCCATCGAGGATATGGCTACACCTTC. Combining the CDR3 with reference TRBV14 and TRBJ1-2 gives the whole variable domain EAGVTQFPSHSVIEKGQTVTLRCDPISGHDNLYWYRRVMGKEIKFLLHFVKESKQDESGMPNNRFLAERTGGTYSTLKVQPAELEDSGVYFCASSHRGYGYTFGSGTRLTVV.

The CDR3 is CASSSGGVSGNTIYF. DNA of the CDR3: TGTGCCAGCAGCTCCGGAGGGGTATCTGGAAACACCATATATTTT. The chain couples TRBV11-3 to TRBJ1-3; TRBD1 might be the D (5 bases). V shed 4 bases and J shed 1 base, with 11 bases lying between them. Germline CDR1 is SGHNT and CDR2 is YENEEA. This CDR3 is 15 amino acids long.

The chain couples TRBV28 to TRBJ2-7; D not resolved. Trimming shortened V by 3 bases and J by 2 bases, and 2 bases separated the two germline ends. Germline V gives CDR1 MDHEN, CDR2 SYDVKM. This CDR3 is 11 amino acids long. The CDR3 DNA reads TGTGCCAGCAGTTTTACCTACGAGCAGTACTTC. This sequence encodes CASSFTYEQYF.

This clone was observed a single time. The V call is TRBV3-1 (or the pseudogene TRBV3-2), the J call TRBJ2-3; TRBD2 matches at 7 bases. Germline values: CDR1 LGHDT, CDR2 YNNKEL (reference sequence). The CDR3 is 16 amino acids. Unmatched junction bases numbered 13, after V lost 4 bases and J lost 6 bases. Here the CDR3 reads CASSRYRDQGGDTQYF. CDR3 in DNA: TGTGCCAGCAGCCGCTACCGGGACCAGGGAGGGGATACGCAGTATTTT.

This chain uses TRBV12-5 with TRBJ2-7; maybe TRBD1 (5 bases). The length of the CDR3 is 15 residues. Per the germline V gene, CDR1 is LGHNT and CDR2 is FRNRAP. The V end lost 3 bases, the J end lost 3 bases, and 15 bases lay between the germline ends. This chain's CDR3 is CASGLPTPDSYEQYF. The CDR3 nucleotides are TGTGCTAGTGGTTTACCCACCCCCGACAGCTACGAGCAGTACTTC.

The chain joins TRBV30 to TRBJ2-1, with 7 bases fitting TRBD2. The ends lost 0 bases at V and 6 bases at J; junction bases unmatched: 8. Germline values: CDR1 GTSNPN, CDR2 SVGIG (reference sequence). This CDR3 contains 15 residues. CDR3 region: CAWSVFAGVSNEQFF. The CDR3 DNA reads as TGTGCCTGGAGTGTCTTTGCGGGAGTTTCCAATGAGCAGTTCTTC.

The V call is TRBV5-6, the J call TRBJ1-5; no clear D gene. The CDR3 has 13 amino acids. Looked up from germline, CDR1 is SGHDT and CDR2 is YYEEEE. The V end lost 1 base, the J end lost 7 bases, and 9 bases lay between the germline ends. DNA of the CDR3: TGTGCCAGCAGCTTGCCGGGTCCCCAGCCCCAGCATTTT. Its protein product is CASSLPGPQPQHF.

This clone was observed a few times. This sequence joins TRBV12-3 or TRBV12-4 and TRBJ2-7; D call uncertain. The germline V and J ends were trimmed by 4 bases and 9 bases, with 10 bases remaining between them. This CDR3 is 11 amino acids long. As DNA, the CDR3 is TGTGCCAGCAGTTCTCCCTGCCCGCAGTACTTC. Translation: CASSSPCPQYF.

This chain uses TRBV25-1 with TRBJ2-5; D is possibly TRBD1 or TRBD2 (7 bases each). The germline V gene encodes CDR1 MGHDK and CDR2 SYGVNS. Deletions cut 11 bases from V and 2 bases from J, with 15 bases between. The CDR3 consists of 13 residues. The CDR3 is CAYRQGGQETQYF. In DNA form, the CDR3 reads TGTGCCTATCGACAGGGAGGGCAAGAGACCCAGTACTTC.